The clone carrying this TCR beta chain appeared a few times. Its antigen is not known. This sample is part of a study of CD8 T cells in ankylosing spondylitis. Library preparation for TCR beta used quantitative 5'-RACE with molecular barcodes. Using its own MiXCR run on the 5' RACE reads, TCRdb lists one record per CDR3 protein. The sample comprises approximately 440,000 distinct CDR3 sequences, about 15% of which are singletons, and about 0.94% rests with the top ten. V dropped 7 bases and J dropped 9; count of bases not matched to a gene: 6. This CDR3 spans 12 amino acids. Germline CDR1 SQVTM, CDR2 ANQGSEA. Study conclusions and caveats: Disease-linked clones reportedly concentrated significantly in matched ankylosing spondylitis synovial fluid. In ankylosing spondylitis blood, a motif of roughly 8 highly homologous TCR beta variants appeared characteristic. Certain motif variants had earlier been reported in reactive arthritis synovial fluid and blood.

Sequenced: blood, either unsorted or a sorted T cell fraction (not recorded which). The sequence came from a male donor with ankylosing spondylitis. This chain connects TRBV29-1 to TRBJ2-1; 10 nucleotides align to TRBD2. The CDR3 loop reads CSALAGVGEQFF. DNA of the CDR3: TGCAGCGCCCTAGCGGGAGTGGGTGAGCAGTTCTTC.